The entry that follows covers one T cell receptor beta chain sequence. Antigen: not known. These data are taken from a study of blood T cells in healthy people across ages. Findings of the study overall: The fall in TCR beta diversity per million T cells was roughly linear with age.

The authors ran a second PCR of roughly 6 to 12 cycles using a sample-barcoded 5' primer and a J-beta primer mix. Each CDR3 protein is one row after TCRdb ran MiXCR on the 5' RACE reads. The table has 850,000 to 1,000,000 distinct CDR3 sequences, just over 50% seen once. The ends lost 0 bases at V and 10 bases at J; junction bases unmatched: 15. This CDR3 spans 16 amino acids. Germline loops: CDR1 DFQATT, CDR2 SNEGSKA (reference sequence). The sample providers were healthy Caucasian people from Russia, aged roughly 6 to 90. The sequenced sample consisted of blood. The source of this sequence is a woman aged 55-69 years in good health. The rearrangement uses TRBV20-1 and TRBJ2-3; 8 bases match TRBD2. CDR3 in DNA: TGCAGTGCTAGAGATCAAATAGGGACTAGGCCCCGCGCGCAGTATTTT. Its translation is CSARDQIGTRPRAQYF.